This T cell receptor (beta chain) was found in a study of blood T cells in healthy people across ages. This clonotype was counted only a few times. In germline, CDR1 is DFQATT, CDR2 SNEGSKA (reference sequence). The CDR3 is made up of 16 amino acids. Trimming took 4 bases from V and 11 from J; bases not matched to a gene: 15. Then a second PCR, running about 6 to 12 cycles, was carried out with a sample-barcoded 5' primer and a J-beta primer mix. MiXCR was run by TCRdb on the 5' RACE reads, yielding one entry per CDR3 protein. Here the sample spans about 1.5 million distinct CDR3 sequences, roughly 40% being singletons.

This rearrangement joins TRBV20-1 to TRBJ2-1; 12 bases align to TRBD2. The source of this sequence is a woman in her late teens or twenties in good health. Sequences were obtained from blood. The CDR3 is CSAKGPLLAGGPQQFF. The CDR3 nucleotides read TGCAGTGCTAAAGGCCCCCTCCTAGCGGGAGGGCCCCAGCAGTTCTTC.